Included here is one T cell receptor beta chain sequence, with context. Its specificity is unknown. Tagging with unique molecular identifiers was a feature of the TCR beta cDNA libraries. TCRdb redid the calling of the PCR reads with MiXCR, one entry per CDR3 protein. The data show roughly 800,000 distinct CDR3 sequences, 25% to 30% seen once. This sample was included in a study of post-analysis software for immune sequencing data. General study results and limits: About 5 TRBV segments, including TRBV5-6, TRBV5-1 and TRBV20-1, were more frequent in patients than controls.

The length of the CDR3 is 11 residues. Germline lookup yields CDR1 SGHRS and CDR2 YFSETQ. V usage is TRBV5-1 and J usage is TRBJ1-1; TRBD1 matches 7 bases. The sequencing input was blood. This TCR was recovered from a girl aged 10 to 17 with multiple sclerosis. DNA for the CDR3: TGCGCTCCGAATTGGAAGGACAGGAGGTTCTTT. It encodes CAPNWKDRRFF.